This TCR beta chain was recorded in a study of cytomegalovirus exposure and HLA in healthy donors (dated by TCRdb to about 2017). At the level of the whole study: An earlier analysis of 587 of the donors reported 276 Gb of sequence data and 100 million to 120 million unique TCR beta sequences obtained from approximately 180 million T cells. An early release that covered 500 to 800 HLA-typed donors contained around 330 gigabases of sequencing data and 65 million to 100 million unique TCR sequences. Of the roughly 400 genotyped donors, roughly 85% fell in the genetic ancestry cluster associated with self-reported Caucasian donors. The aim of the study was to test whether cataloging public T cell receptors could identify signatures of past pathogen exposure. Using immunosequencing, the study profiled T cell repertoires from about 620 subjects and related those repertoires to cytomegalovirus serostatus. Besides the first cohort of around 670 subjects, a separate validation cohort made up of 95 to 150 different subjects was used. High-throughput TCR immunosequencing, statistical association of individual TCRs with disease status, and machine learning were combined to predict cytomegalovirus infection status. A later analysis re-examined previously published TCR beta repertoires from just over 650 donors and added high-resolution HLA genotyping to investigate patterns of TCR occurrence. Rather than using new phenotypic data, the later analysis identified candidate immune exposures from TCR beta sequences and from how often those sequences occurred across donors. In an earlier analysis of more than 550 of the donors, high-throughput TCR beta sequencing was used to judge whether each TCR beta V gene segment behaved as functional or pseudogenic. Donor age, sex, ethnicity and CMV serostatus were compiled alongside the repertoire data. A later genetic analysis took genome-wide SNP genotypes for about 55% of the roughly 670 donors and used that subset as a discovery cohort. All discovery cohort repertoires had been generated on a single sequencing platform. Both class I and class II loci were covered by HLA typing, at four-digit resolution. The number of typed donors differed by locus: roughly 620-630 for A, B, C, DRB1 and DQB1; some 500 for DQA1; 606 for DPA1; and around 450 for DPB1. Five DR-DQ haplotypes were handled as single units for association and clustering because linkage in the cohort was strong. Across 300 to 500 genotyped donors of the cohort, an average of about 240,000 unique TCR beta nucleotide sequences per donor were sequenced, and about a sixth of those sequences were non-productive. Results and caveats for the whole study, not just this receptor: In a later analysis, TCR association rates were found to vary across HLA loci, with the most associated TCRs seen for DRB1 alleles and the fewest for HLA-C alleles. In an earlier analysis of over 550 of the donors, most TCR beta V segments were observed in productive rearrangements about 87% or about 30% of the time, broadly matching IMGT annotations. Some IMGT-functional V segments, including TRBV6-2 and TRBV6-3, could not be told apart with the 87-base-pair reads, so those segments were excluded. In this cohort, only TCR beta chains were sequenced, and detectable features were limited by the absence of alpha or paired-chain data. In a later genetic analysis, fewer N-insertions in productive TCRs were reported among donors in an Asian-associated ancestry cluster than the roughly 710-donor mean. Because some donors lacked HLA typing at each locus, the association tests relied only on the typed subset. Because counts were too low, about 17 rarely observed V segments, including chromosome 9 orphons, were excluded from the earlier analysis of 587 of the donors. A later analysis reported that several top co-occurrence clusters appeared linked to parvovirus B19, influenza, CMV and Epstein-Barr virus. Most TCR sequences were seen in very few donors, while some public TCRs were found in many individuals. Roughly uniform sequencing depth across donors was assumed in presence/absence analyses, although this assumption may not hold. Strong co-occurrence of HLA alleles, especially DR and DQ, made assigning TCR associations to individual alleles difficult. According to the authors, the approach could potentially be generalized to other disease states and immunological phenotypes. Three of the identified cytomegalovirus-associated TCR beta chains were confirmed in vitro to be specific for cytomegalovirus antigens. CMV serostatus was the only immune exposure information available for the cohort. A later analysis associated 16,951 TCR beta sequences with specific HLA alleles at a false discovery rate of 0.05. A group of highly shared sequence variants was considered likely to be a technical artifact of the sequencing pipeline. A later analysis found that HLA-associated TCR beta chains were more clonally expanded and had lower generation probabilities than equally common non-associated chains. In both the original and validation cohorts, the classifier was reported to diagnose cytomegalovirus status with high specificity and sensitivity. A further reported finding was that TCR beta sequences accurately predicted the HLA-A and HLA-B alleles for most subjects in the first cohort. Most CMV-associated TCR beta chains appeared to be HLA-restricted in a later analysis, and the HLA associations seemed to be driven largely by CMV exposure. In a later genetic analysis, a missense DCLRE1C variant was associated with V-gene and J-gene trimming of TCR beta chains, and the association was replicated in an independent cohort. Correlated functional status among segregating V segments might reflect linkage disequilibrium, but an unknown experimental factor could not be ruled out. A total of 150 to 200 TCR beta chains were listed by the study as associated with cytomegalovirus.

On this clone itself: This clone's antigen is unknown. Base qualities are not at hand, and no much larger clone is one base apart.

Taken from the germline V gene, the CDR1 and CDR2 loops are SGDLS and YYNGEE. V is trimmed back by 3 bases and J by 7 bases, and the junction contains 6 bases that no gene match accounts for. The CDR3 runs 16 residues from the cysteine to the phenylalanine. Just CDR3 DNA is preserved here, 48 bases in frame from base 1. Libraries came from the immunoSEQ multiplex PCR assay. For the multiplex PCR, a mixture combining 60 forward primers for TCR Vbeta segments and 13 reverse primers for TCR Jbeta segments was used. Amplification of the CDR3 region of rearranged TCR beta genes was performed with a multiplex PCR assay on genomic DNA. On the Illumina HiSeq System, the amplified TCR beta libraries were sequenced as 87-base-pair reads. As for how the authors treated the data: A later analysis tallied some 79 million unique TCR beta chains across the 700 or so repertoires, and about 10 million of those chains were shared by two or more donors. Raw reads were error-corrected and collapsed into unique sequences by a nearest-neighbor algorithm in which closely related sequences were merged to remove PCR and sequencing errors. To assign V, D and J gene segments, CDR3 sequences were aligned to IMGT reference sequences. Each retained sequence needed at least a six-nucleotide match to both a V gene segment and a J gene segment. Rearrangements were classified as productive when the CDR3 lacked stop codons and remained in frame with V and J, and all other rearrangements were classified as non-productive. Following IMGT convention, CDR3 was defined as the stretch from the second conserved V-encoded cysteine to the conserved J-encoded phenylalanine. Sequences without an unambiguous match to a single V gene segment were excluded from the earlier analysis of approximately 600 of the donors. In an earlier analysis of several hundred of the donors, V segments were called functional above 56.7% productive rearrangements and were called segregating when the between-donor standard deviation exceeded 5%. A statistical classification framework was built to diagnose cytomegalovirus status from the catalog of TCR beta chain sequences. In a later analysis, TCR nucleotide sequences were compared against IMGT/GENE-DB human TR gene sequences so that V and J genes could be assigned. The TCRdist pipeline was used in a later analysis to assign CDR3 sequences and most-parsimonious VDJ recombination scenarios. A later analysis defined each TCR beta chain by its CDR3 amino acid sequence plus V-gene family, and excluded reads lacking a unique V-gene family. A later analysis removed roughly 590 highly shared, low-generation-probability nucleotide sequences to deal with suspected cross-contamination and a sequencing artifact. In a later analysis, a clonal expansion index was calculated for each public chain from normalized within-repertoire ranks of inferred template counts. A later analysis computed generation probabilities with a VDJ recombination model fitted to out-of-frame rearrangements, and checked the results against IGoR. In a later analysis, hypergeometric tests were used to score TCR-TCR, TCR-HLA and TCR-CMV co-occurrence, with a repertoire-size bias correction applied to TCR pairs. False discovery rates were estimated in a later analysis by permuting HLA or CMV assignments 20 times. A later analysis grouped co-occurring TCRs with DBSCAN, adding TCRdist sequence similarity when clustering within HLA-allele-positive subsets. Co-occurrence clustering excluded repertoires with fewer than 30,000 or more than 120,000 public chains, plus five with anomalous nucleotide sharing. Here the immuneACCESS table is served through TCRdb, limited to in-frame sequences with V and J called. Missing clones are a known gap in these copies; in checked studies unresolved V genes cover under half, and the rest lacks a known reason. The V and J calls and the clone size are those of that table, but D and trimming were determined from the DNA. A total of some 130,000 clones appear in this sample, over 60% of them only once. Approximately 1% of the sample lies in the top ten.

In total, 500 to 700 healthy bone marrow donors made up the cohort. At the time of sampling, every cohort member was nominally healthy, though immune exposures that went unrecorded were likely present. Of the 666 cohort members, approximately 300 had a positive CMV serostatus and approximately 370 had a negative one, while no CMV serostatus was recorded for the donor. A peripheral blood sample was provided by each donor, and peripheral blood mononuclear cells were used for TCR beta sequencing. The Qiagen DNeasy Blood Extraction Kit was used to extract genomic DNA from the blood cell samples. The chain is encoded by TRBV9 joined to TRBJ2-4; the junction holds 14 bases that match TRBD2. Sequencing input: PBMCs. The receptor's source is a human donor in good health. CDR3 protein: CASSAGTSGGGNIQYF. The bases read TGTGCCAGCAGCGCCGGGACTAGCGGGGGCGGGAACATTCAGTACTTC.